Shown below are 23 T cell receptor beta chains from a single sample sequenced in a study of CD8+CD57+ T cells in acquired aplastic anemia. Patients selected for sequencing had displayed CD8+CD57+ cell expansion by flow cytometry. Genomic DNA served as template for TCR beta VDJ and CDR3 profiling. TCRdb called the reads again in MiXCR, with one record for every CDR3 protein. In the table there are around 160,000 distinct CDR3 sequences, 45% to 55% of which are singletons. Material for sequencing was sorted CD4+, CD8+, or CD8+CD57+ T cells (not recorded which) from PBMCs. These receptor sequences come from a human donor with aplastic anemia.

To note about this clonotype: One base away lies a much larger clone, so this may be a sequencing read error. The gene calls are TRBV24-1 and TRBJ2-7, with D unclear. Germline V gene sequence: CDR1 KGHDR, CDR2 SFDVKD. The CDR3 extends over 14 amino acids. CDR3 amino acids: CASSLLTREYEQYF. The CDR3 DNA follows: TGTGCCAGCAGTCTACTCACCAGAGAATACGAGCAGTACTTC.

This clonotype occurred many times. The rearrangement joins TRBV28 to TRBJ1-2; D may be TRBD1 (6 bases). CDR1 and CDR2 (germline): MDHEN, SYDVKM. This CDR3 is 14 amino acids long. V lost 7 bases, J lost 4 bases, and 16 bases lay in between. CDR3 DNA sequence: TGTGCCAGCAACCCTTTGACAGGATTCTATGGCTACACCTTC. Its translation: CASNPLTGFYGYTF.

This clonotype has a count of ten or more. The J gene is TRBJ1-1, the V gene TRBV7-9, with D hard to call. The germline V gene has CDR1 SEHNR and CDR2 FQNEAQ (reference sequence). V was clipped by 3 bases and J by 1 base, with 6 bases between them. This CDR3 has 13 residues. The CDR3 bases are TGTGCCAGCAGCTTTCAGGAGAACACTGAAGCTTTCTTT. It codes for CASSFQENTEAFF.

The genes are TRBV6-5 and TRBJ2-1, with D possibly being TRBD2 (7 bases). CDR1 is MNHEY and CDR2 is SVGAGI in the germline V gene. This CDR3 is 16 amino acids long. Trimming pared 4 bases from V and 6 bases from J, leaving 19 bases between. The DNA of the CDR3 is TGTGCCAGCAGTTCCCCAGGGGTAGCGGGTACCAATGAGCAGTTCTTC. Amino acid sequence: CASSSPGVAGTNEQFF.

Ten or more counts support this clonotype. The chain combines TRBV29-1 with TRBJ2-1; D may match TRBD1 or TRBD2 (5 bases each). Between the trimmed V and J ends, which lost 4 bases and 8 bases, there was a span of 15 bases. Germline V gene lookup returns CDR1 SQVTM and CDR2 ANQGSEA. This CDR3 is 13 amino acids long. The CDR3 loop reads CSVVGLGVDEQFF. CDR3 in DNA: TGCAGCGTTGTAGGACTGGGGGTGGATGAGCAGTTCTTC.

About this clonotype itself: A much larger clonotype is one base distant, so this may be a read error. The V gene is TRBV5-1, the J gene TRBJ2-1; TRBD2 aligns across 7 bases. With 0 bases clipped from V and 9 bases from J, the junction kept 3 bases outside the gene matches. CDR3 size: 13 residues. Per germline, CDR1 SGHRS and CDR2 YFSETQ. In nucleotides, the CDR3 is TGCGCCAGCAGCTTGGAGAGCGGGACTGAGCAGTTCTTC. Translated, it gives CASSLESGTEQFF.

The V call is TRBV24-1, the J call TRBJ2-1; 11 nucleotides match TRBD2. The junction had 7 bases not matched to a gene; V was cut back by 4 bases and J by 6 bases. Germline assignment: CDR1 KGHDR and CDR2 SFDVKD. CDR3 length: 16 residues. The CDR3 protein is CATSDTGTSGINEQFF. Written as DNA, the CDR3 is TGTGCCACCAGTGACACCGGGACTAGCGGAATCAATGAGCAGTTCTTC.

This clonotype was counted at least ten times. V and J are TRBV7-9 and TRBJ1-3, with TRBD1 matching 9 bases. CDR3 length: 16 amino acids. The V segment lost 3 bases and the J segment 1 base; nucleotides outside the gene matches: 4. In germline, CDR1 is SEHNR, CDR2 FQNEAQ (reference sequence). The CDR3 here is CASSLEDRGSGNTIYF. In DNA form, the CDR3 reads TGTGCCAGCAGCTTGGAAGACAGGGGGTCTGGAAACACCATATATTTT.

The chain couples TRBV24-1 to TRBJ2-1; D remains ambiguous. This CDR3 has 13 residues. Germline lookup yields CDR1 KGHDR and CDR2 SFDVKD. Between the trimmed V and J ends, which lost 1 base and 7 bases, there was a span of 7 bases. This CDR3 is CATSDFVTNEQFF. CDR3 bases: TGTGCCACCAGTGATTTCGTAACTAATGAGCAGTTCTTC.

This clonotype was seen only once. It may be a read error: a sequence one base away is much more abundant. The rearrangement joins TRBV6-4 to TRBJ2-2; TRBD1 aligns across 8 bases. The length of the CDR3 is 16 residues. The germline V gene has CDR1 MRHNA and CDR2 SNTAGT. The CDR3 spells CASSDSYRGNTRELFF. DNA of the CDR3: TGTGCCAGCAGTGACTCGTACAGGGGGAACACCCGGGAGCTGTTTTTT.

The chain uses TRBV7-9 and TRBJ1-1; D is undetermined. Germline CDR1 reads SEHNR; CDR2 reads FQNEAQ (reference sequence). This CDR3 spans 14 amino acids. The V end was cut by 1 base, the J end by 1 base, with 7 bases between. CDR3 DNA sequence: TGTGCCAGCAGCTTAGGGGCGGCGAACACTGAAGCTTTCTTT. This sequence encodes CASSLGAANTEAFF.

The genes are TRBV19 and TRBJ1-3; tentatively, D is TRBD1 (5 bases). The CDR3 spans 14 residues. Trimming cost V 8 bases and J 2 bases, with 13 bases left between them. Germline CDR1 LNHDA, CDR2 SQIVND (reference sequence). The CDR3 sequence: CASVGQLPGNTIYF. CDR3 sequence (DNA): TGTGCCAGTGTGGGGCAGCTCCCTGGAAACACCATATATTTT.

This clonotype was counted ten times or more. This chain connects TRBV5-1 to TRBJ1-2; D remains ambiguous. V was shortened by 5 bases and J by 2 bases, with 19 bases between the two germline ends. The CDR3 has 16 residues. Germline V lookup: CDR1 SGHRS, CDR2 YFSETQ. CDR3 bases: TGCGCCAGCAGGCTTGGAATCGGTCAGACGAACTATGGCTACACCTTC. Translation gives CASRLGIGQTNYGYTF.

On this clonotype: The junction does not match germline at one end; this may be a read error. The CDR3 nucleotides read TGTGCCAGCAGCGTCCGACTAGCGGGCTACGAGCAGCACTTC. It is translated as CASSVRLAGYEQHF. The J gene is TRBJ2-7, the V gene TRBV7-2; 10 bases match TRBD2. CDR1 and CDR2 from the germline V gene are SGHTA and FQGNSA. The CDR3 totals 14 residues.

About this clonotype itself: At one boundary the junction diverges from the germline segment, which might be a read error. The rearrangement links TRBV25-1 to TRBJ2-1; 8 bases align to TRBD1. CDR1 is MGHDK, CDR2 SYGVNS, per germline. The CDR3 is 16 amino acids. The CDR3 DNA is TGTGCCAGCAGTGACACAGGGGGTAGCTCCTACAGTGAGCAGTCCTTC. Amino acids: CASSDTGGSSYSEQSF.

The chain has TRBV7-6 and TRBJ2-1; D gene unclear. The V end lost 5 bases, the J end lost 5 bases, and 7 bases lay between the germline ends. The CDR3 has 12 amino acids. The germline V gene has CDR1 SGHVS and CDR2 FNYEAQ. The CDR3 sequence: CASSLLNNEQFF. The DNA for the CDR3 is TGTGCCAGCAGCCTCCTAAACAATGAGCAGTTCTTC.

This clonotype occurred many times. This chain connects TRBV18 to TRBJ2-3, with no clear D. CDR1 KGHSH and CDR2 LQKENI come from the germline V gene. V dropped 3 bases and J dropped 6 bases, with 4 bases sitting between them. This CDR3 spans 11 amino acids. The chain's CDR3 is CASSPADTQYF. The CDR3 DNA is TGTGCCAGCTCACCGGCCGATACGCAGTATTTT.

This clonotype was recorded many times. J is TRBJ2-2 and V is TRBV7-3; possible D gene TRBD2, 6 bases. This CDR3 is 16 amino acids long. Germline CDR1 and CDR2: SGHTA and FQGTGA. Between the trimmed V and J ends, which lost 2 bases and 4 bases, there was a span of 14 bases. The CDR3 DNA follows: TGTGCCAGCAGCTTATATGGTCAGGGAGGCACCGGGGAGCTGTTTTTT. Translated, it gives CASSLYGQGGTGELFF.

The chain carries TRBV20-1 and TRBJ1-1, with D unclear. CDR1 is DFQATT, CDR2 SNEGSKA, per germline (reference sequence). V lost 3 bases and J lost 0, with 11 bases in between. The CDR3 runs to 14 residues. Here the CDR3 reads CSARAVLMNTEAFF. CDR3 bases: TGCAGTGCTAGGGCCGTTCTCATGAACACTGAAGCTTTCTTT.

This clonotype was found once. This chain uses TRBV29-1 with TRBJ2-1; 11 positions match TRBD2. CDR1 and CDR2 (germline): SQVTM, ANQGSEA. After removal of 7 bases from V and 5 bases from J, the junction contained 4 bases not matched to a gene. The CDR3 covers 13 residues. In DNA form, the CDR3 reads TGCAGCGCACATAGCGGGAGGGACAATGAGCAGTTCTTC. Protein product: CSAHSGRDNEQFF.

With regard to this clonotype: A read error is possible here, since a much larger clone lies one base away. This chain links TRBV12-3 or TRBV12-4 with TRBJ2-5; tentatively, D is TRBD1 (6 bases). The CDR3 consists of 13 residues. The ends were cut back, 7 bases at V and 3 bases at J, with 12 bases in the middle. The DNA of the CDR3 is TGTGCCAGCATCGGAACAGGGAAAGAGACCCAGTACTTC. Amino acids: CASIGTGKETQYF.

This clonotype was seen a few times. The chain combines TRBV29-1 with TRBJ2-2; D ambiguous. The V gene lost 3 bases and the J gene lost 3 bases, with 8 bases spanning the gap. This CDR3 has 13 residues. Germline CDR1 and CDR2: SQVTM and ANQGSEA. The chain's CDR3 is CSVEFVDTGELFF. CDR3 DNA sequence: TGCAGCGTTGAGTTTGTCGACACCGGGGAGCTGTTTTTT.

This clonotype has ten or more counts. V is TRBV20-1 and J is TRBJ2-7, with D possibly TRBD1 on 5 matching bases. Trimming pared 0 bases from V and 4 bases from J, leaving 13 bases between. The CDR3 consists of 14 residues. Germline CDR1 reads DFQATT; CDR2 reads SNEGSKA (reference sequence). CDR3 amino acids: CSARDGDSQYEQYF. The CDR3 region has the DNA TGCAGTGCTAGAGATGGAGACAGCCAGTACGAGCAGTACTTC.